The rows below give T cell receptor beta chains drawn from one sample of a study of blood T cell repertoires in COVID-19. Libraries were prepared by immunoSEQ multiplex PCR; TCRdb keeps only in-frame clonotypes and omits some of them. The repertoire has a few hundred thousand clones, 88% of them found once; the top ten carry 2%. Sequences were obtained from PBMCs or T cells enriched from blood (not recorded which). All receptors derive from a woman aged 55-70 years in a cohort exposed to, infected with or recovered from COVID-19 (not recorded which). Each CDR3 is given with its conserved first and last residue. A D gene is named only where the DNA matches it firmly. The size entry is marked missing in some rows and otherwise reads once, few, many or a size class.

v_call: TRBV19
clone_size: NA
d_call: TRBD2
j_call: TRBJ2-4
cdr3_aa: CASSIRSGLAAINIQYF
cdr3_nt: TGTGCCAGTAGTATCCGGTCAGGACTAGCGGCTATCAACATTCAGTACTTC

v_call: TRBV7-9
clone_size: NA
d_call: TRBD2
j_call: TRBJ2-1
cdr3_aa: CASSSNGTSGIGEQFF
cdr3_nt: TGTGCCAGCAGCTCAAACGGGACTAGCGGGATCGGTGAGCAGTTCTTC

v_call: TRBV7-3
clone_size: NA
d_call: NA
j_call: TRBJ2-6
cdr3_aa: CASSRGYGANVLTF
cdr3_nt: TGTGCCAGCAGCCGGGGGTACGGGGCCAACGTCCTGACTTTC

v_call: TRBV5-6
clone_size: NA
d_call: TRBD1
j_call: TRBJ1-5
cdr3_aa: CASSLFTGARGNQPQHF
cdr3_nt: TGTGCCAGCAGCTTATTTACAGGGGCGAGGGGCAATCAGCCCCAGCATTTT

v_call: TRBV30
clone_size: NA
d_call: TRBD1
j_call: TRBJ1-2
cdr3_aa: CAWDRTGTGIGYTF
cdr3_nt: TGTGCCTGGGACCGGACCGGGACAGGGATCGGCTACACCTTC

v_call: TRBV5-1
clone_size: once
d_call: TRBD1
j_call: TRBJ2-2
cdr3_aa: CASSHVTQGVGTGELFF
cdr3_nt: TGCGCCAGCAGCCACGTAACTCAGGGGGTAGGGACCGGGGAGCTGTTTTTT

v_call: TRBV3-1/TRBV3-2
clone_size: NA
d_call: NA
j_call: TRBJ2-5
cdr3_aa: CASSHNRLLQETQYF
cdr3_nt: TGTGCCAGCAGCCACAACAGGCTGCTTCAAGAGACCCAGTACTTC

v_call: TRBV11-2
clone_size: NA
d_call: NA
j_call: TRBJ1-3
cdr3_aa: CASRLTGSSGNTIYF
cdr3_nt: TGTGCCAGCAGGTTGACAGGATCCTCTGGAAACACCATATATTTT

v_call: TRBV7-3
clone_size: once
d_call: NA
j_call: TRBJ2-3
cdr3_aa: CASSSGQSQDTQYF
cdr3_nt: TGTGCCAGCAGCTCCGGACAGTCGCAAGATACGCAGTATTTT

v_call: TRBV4-1
clone_size: NA
d_call: TRBD1
j_call: TRBJ2-2
cdr3_aa: CASSPGQGASGELFF
cdr3_nt: TGCGCCAGCAGCCCCGGACAGGGGGCGAGCGGGGAGCTGTTTTTT

v_call: TRBV24-1
clone_size: NA
d_call: TRBD1
j_call: TRBJ2-1
cdr3_aa: CATSDPQGAVNEQFF
cdr3_nt: TGTGCCACCAGTGATCCACAGGGGGCGGTCAATGAGCAGTTCTTC

v_call: TRBV20-1
clone_size: NA
d_call: NA
j_call: TRBJ2-7
cdr3_aa: CSARGGYEQYF
cdr3_nt: TGCAGTGCTAGGGGAGGCTACGAGCAGTACTTC

v_call: TRBV6-1
clone_size: once
d_call: TRBD1
j_call: TRBJ1-5
cdr3_aa: CASSETGEAQPQHF
cdr3_nt: TGTGCCAGCAGTGAAACAGGGGAAGCTCAGCCCCAGCATTTT

v_call: TRBV27
clone_size: NA
d_call: TRBD1
j_call: TRBJ1-1
cdr3_aa: CASSFGQGYTEAFF
cdr3_nt: TGTGCCAGCAGTTTCGGACAGGGCTACACTGAAGCTTTCTTT

v_call: TRBV6-5
clone_size: NA
d_call: NA
j_call: TRBJ1-6
cdr3_aa: CASSYSRDSTNSPLHF
cdr3_nt: TGTGCCAGCAGTTACTCGCGCGACAGCACTAATTCACCCCTCCACTTT

v_call: TRBV7-6
clone_size: NA
d_call: TRBD1
j_call: TRBJ2-7
cdr3_aa: CASSLQGAQDEQYF
cdr3_nt: TGTGCCAGCAGCTTACAGGGGGCGCAGGACGAGCAGTACTTC

v_call: TRBV15
clone_size: NA
d_call: NA
j_call: TRBJ2-7
cdr3_aa: CATSRDPGPFYEQYF
cdr3_nt: TGTGCCACCAGCAGAGATCCGGGTCCTTTCTACGAGCAGTACTTC

v_call: TRBV18
clone_size: NA
d_call: NA
j_call: TRBJ1-1
cdr3_aa: CASSGISNTEAFF
cdr3_nt: TGTGCCAGCTCGGGCATTTCGAACACTGAAGCTTTCTTT

v_call: TRBV5-4
clone_size: NA
d_call: NA
j_call: TRBJ1-4
cdr3_aa: CASSLAGPNEKLFF
cdr3_nt: TGTGCCAGCAGCTTGGCGGGTCCTAATGAAAAACTGTTTTTT

v_call: TRBV5-6
clone_size: NA
d_call: NA
j_call: TRBJ2-5
cdr3_aa: CASSLMQGVRETQYF
cdr3_nt: TGTGCCAGCAGCCTAATGCAGGGCGTGAGGGAGACCCAGTACTTC

v_call: TRBV3-1/TRBV3-2
clone_size: NA
d_call: NA
j_call: TRBJ2-1
cdr3_aa: CASSQRLNGNEQFF
cdr3_nt: TGTGCCAGCAGCCAACGCCTAAACGGGAATGAGCAGTTCTTC

v_call: TRBV24-1
clone_size: NA
d_call: NA
j_call: TRBJ1-1
cdr3_aa: CATQGFGTEAFF
cdr3_nt: TGTGCCACCCAGGGGTTTGGGACTGAAGCTTTCTTT

v_call: TRBV18
clone_size: NA
d_call: NA
j_call: TRBJ1-1
cdr3_aa: CASSQQGQRNTEAFF
cdr3_nt: TGTGCCAGCTCACAACAGGGACAACGGAACACTGAAGCTTTCTTT

v_call: TRBV30
clone_size: NA
d_call: TRBD2
j_call: TRBJ2-1
cdr3_aa: CAWSPGHGLAGLGNEQFF
cdr3_nt: TGTGCCTGGAGTCCGGGACACGGGCTAGCGGGATTGGGTAATGAGCAGTTCTTC